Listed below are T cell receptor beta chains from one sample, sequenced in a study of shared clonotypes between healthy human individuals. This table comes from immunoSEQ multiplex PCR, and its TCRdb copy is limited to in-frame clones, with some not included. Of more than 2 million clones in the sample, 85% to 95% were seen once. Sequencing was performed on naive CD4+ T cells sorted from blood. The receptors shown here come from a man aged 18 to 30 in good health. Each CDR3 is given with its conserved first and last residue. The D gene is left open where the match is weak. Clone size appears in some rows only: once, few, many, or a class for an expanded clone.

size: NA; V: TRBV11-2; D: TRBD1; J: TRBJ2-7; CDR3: CASSPDRGAYEQYF; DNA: TGTGCCAGCAGCCCCGACAGGGGCGCCTACGAGCAGTACTTC
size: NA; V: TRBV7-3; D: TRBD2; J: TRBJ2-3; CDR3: CASSLGTSDTSTDTQYF; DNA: TGTGCCAGCAGCTTAGGGACTAGCGATACTAGCACAGATACGCAGTATTTT
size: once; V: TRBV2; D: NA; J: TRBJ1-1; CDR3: CASRLQGPNTEAFF; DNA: TGTGCCAGCAGATTACAGGGCCCGAACACTGAAGCTTTCTTT
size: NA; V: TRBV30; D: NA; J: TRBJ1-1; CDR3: CAWRQSLMNTEAFF; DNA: TGTGCCTGGAGACAGTCACTTATGAACACTGAAGCTTTCTTT
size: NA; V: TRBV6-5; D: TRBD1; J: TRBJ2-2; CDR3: CASSRDRGLTGELFF; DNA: TGTGCCAGCAGTCGGGACAGGGGGCTCACCGGGGAGCTGTTTTTT
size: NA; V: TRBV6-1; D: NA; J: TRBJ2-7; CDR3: CASSEGGASSYEQYF; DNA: TGTGCCAGCAGTGAGGGGGGGGCGAGCTCCTACGAGCAGTACTTC
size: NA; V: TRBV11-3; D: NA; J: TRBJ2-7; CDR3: CASSLGPTKSEQYF; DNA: TGTGCCAGCAGCTTGGGACCGACAAAATCTGAGCAGTACTTC
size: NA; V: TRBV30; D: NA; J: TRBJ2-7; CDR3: CAWSKGPGIYEQYF; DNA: TGTGCCTGGAGTAAGGGACCAGGGATCTACGAGCAGTACTTC
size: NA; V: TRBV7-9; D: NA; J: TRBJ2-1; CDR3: CASSLGPAAGEQFF; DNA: TGTGCCAGCAGCTTAGGCCCCGCCGCAGGGGAGCAGTTCTTC
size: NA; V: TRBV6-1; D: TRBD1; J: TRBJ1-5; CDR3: CASSALYGQGSNQPQHF; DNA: TGTGCCAGCAGTGCCCTGTACGGACAGGGGAGCAATCAGCCCCAGCATTTT
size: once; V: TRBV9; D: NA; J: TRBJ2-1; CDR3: CASSVGPWGSGYSYNEQFF; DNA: TGTGCCAGCAGCGTAGGACCTTGGGGTAGCGGCTACTCCTACAATGAGCAGTTCTTC
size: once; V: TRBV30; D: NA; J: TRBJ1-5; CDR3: CAWARPLGPQHF; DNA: TGTGCCTGGGCTCGGCCCCTCGGGCCCCAGCATTTT
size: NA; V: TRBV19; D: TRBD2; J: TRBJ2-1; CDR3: CASTTIERGSYNEQFF; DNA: TGTGCCAGTACTACCATCGAGCGGGGGTCCTACAATGAGCAGTTCTTC
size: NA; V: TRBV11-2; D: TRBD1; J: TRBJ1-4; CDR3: CASSPTGGATNEKLFF; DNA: TGTGCCAGCAGCCCGACAGGGGGCGCAACTAATGAAAAACTGTTTTTT
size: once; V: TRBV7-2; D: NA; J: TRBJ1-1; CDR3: CASSFSTGGITEAFF; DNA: TGTGCCAGCAGCTTTTCGACAGGAGGAATAACTGAAGCTTTCTTT
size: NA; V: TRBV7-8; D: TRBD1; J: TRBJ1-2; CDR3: CASSPTGGAWGYTF; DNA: TGTGCCAGCAGCCCGACAGGGGGCGCTTGGGGCTACACCTTC
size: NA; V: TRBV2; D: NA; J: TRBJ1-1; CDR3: CASSTHGDEAFF; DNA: TGTGCCAGCAGTACCCACGGGGATGAAGCTTTCTTT
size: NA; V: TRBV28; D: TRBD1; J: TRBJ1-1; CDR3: CASWDRQNTEAFF; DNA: TGTGCCAGTTGGGACAGACAGAACACTGAAGCTTTCTTT
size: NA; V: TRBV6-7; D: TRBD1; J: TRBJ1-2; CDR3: CASSPPDRAPNYGYTF; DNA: TGTGCCAGCAGCCCCCCCGACAGGGCCCCAAACTATGGCTACACCTTC
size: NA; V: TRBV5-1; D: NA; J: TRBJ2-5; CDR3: CASSLAGNQETQYF; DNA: TGCGCCAGCAGCTTGGCGGGGAATCAAGAGACCCAGTACTTC
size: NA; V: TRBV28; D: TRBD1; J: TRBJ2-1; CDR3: CASSPTGTGAYNEQFF; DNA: TGTGCCAGCAGCCCTACCGGGACAGGGGCCTACAATGAGCAGTTCTTC
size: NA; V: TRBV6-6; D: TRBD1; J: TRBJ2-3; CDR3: CASRNHRGRIADTQYF; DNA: TGTGCCAGCAGGAACCACAGGGGAAGGATTGCAGATACGCAGTATTTT
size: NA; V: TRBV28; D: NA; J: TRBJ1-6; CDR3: CASKATRVPAPLHF; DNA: TGTGCCAGCAAAGCCACACGGGTTCCAGCACCCCTCCACTTT
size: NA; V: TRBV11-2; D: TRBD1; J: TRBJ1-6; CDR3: CASRRPGQGVFSPLHF; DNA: TGTGCCAGCAGGAGACCGGGACAGGGGGTATTTTCACCCCTCCACTTT
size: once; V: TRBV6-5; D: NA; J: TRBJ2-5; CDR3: CASSYSTETQYF; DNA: TGTGCCAGCAGTTACTCGACAGAGACCCAGTACTTC
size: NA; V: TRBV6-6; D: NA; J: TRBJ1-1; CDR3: CASSSQRNTEAFF; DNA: TGTGCCAGCAGTTCGCAGAGGAACACTGAAGCTTTCTTT
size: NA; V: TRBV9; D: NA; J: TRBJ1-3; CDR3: CASSVAKGWYGNTIYF; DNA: TGTGCCAGCAGCGTAGCTAAGGGGTGGTACGGAAACACCATATATTTT
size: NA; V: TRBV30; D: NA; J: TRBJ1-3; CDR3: CAWSVFPGTGNTIYF; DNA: TGTGCCTGGAGTGTATTTCCGGGGACTGGAAACACCATATATTTT
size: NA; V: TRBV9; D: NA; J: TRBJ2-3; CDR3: CASSPRPDTTDTQYF; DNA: TGTGCCAGCAGCCCACGCCCGGACACAACAGATACGCAGTATTTT
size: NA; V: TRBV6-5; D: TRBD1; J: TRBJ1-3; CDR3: CASQRGLSSGNTIYF; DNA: TGTGCCAGCCAAAGGGGGCTGAGCTCTGGAAACACCATATATTTT
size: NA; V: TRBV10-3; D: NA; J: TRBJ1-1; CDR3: CATTQGNTEAFF; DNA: TGTGCCACGACCCAGGGGAACACTGAAGCTTTCTTT
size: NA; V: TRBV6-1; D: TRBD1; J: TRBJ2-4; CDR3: CASSEAGRGQYF; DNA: TGTGCCAGCAGTGAAGCTGGCAGGGGGCAGTACTTC
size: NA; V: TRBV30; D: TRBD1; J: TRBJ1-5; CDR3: CAWSMTGAAQHF; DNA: TGTGCCTGGAGTATGACAGGGGCAGCCCAGCATTTT
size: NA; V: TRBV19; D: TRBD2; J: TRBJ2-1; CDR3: CASSMFGLAGTYNEQFF; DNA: TGTGCCAGTAGTATGTTTGGACTAGCGGGGACTTACAATGAGCAGTTCTTC
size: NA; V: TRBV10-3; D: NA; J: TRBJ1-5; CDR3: CAISVGQGSNQPQHF; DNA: TGTGCCATCAGTGTAGGGCAGGGGAGCAATCAGCCCCAGCATTTT
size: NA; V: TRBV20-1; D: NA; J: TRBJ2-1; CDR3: CSARAFPEQFF; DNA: TGCAGTGCCCGAGCCTTTCCGGAGCAGTTCTTC
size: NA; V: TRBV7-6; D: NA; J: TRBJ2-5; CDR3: CASSIGYGQETQYF; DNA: TGTGCCAGCAGCATTGGGTATGGACAAGAGACCCAGTACTTC
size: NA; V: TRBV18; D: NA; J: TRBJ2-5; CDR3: CASSPPFGGTFQETQYF; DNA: TGTGCCAGCTCACCACCTTTCGGCGGAACCTTTCAAGAGACCCAGTACTTC
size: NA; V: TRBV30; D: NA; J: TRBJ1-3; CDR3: CAWSGPSGNTIYF; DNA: TGTGCCTGGAGTGGACCCTCTGGAAACACCATATATTTT
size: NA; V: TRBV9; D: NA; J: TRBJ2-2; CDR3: CASSVAGANTGELFF; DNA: TGTGCCAGCAGCGTAGCGGGGGCTAACACCGGGGAGCTGTTTTTT
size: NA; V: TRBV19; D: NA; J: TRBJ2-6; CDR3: CASSKTASGANVLTF; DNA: TGTGCCAGTAGTAAAACAGCCTCTGGGGCCAACGTCCTGACTTTC
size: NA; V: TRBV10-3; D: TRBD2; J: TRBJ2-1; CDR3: CAISPVAGGHNEQFF; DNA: TGTGCCATCAGTCCTGTAGCGGGGGGACACAATGAGCAGTTCTTC
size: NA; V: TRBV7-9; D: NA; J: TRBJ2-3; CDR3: CASSFTGISTDTQYF; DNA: TGTGCCAGCAGCTTTACAGGGATCTCCACAGATACGCAGTATTTT
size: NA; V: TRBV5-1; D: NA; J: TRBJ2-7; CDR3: CASSLGPTLSYEQYF; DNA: TGCGCCAGCAGCTTGGGGCCAACGCTCAGCTACGAGCAGTACTTC
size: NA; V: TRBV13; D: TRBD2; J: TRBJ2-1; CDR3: CASSARDYYNEQFF; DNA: TGTGCCAGCAGCGCCAGGGACTATTACAATGAGCAGTTCTTC
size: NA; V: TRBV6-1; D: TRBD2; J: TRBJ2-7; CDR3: CASTWAGGEQYF; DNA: TGTGCCAGCACGTGGGCGGGGGGCGAGCAGTACTTC
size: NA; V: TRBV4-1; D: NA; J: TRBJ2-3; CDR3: CASSQVRVRLTSTDTQYF; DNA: TGCGCCAGCAGCCAAGTCAGAGTAAGGCTAACGAGCACAGATACGCAGTATTTT
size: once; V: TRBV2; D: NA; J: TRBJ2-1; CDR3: CASGRAWDNEQFF; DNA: TGTGCCAGCGGGCGGGCATGGGACAATGAGCAGTTCTTC